The present TCR beta chain was sequenced within a study of beta chain features in type 1 diabetes. Study-level points and caveats: There were fewer insertions and more deletions at the VDJ junctions of type 1 diabetes patients.

Every donor had blood drawn once into heparin, around 0.12 L on average. This clone was recorded many times. The target antigen is unknown. As every portion of the isolated RNA was reverse transcribed, the sequencing read expressed TCRB transcripts. Libraries were prepared by immunoSEQ multiplex PCR; TCRdb keeps only in-frame clonotypes and omits some of them. Seen here are about 210,000 clones, approximately 10% observed once, and the top ten hold over 1%. This CDR3 has 17 amino acids. J gave up 0 bases and V 4 bases, and 6 bases lay outside the gene matches. Germline CDR1 SGDLS, CDR2 YYNGEE. The rearrangement links TRBV9 to TRBJ2-1, with 11 bases aligning to TRBD2. This receptor was taken from a man aged 18 to 29 in good health. The sample consisted of central memory CD4+ T cells from blood. The DNA of the CDR3 is TGTGCCAGCAGCACCCCTAGCGGGAGGACCTCCTACAATGAGCAGTTCTTC. Its translation: CASSTPSGRTSYNEQFF. Combining the CDR3 with reference TRBV9 and TRBJ2-1 gives the whole variable domain DSGVTQTPKHLITATGQRVTLRCSPRSGDLSVYWYQQSLDQGLQFLIQYYNGEERAKGNILERFSAQQFPDLHSELNLSSLELGDSALYFCASSTPSGRTSYNEQFFGPGTRLTVL.